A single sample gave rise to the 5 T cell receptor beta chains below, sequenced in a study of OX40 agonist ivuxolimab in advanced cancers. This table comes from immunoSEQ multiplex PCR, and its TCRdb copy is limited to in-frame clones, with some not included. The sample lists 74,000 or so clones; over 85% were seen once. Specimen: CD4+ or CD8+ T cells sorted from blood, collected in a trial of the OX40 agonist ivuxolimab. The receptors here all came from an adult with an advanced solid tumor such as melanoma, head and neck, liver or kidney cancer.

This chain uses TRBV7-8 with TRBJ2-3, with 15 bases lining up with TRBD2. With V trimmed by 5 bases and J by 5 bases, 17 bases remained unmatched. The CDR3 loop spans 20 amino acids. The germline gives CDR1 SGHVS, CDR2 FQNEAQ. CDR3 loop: CASSLRTSGGAFRGGDTQYF. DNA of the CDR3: TGTGCCAGCAGCCTGAGGACTAGCGGGGGGGCCTTTAGAGGCGGAGATACGCAGTATTTT.

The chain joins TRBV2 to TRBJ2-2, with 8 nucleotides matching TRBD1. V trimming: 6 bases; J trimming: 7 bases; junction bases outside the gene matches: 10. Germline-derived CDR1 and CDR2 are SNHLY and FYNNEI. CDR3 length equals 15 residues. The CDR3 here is CASSHEDREVGELFF. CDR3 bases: TGTGCCAGCAGCCACGAGGACAGGGAAGTCGGGGAGCTGTTTTTT.

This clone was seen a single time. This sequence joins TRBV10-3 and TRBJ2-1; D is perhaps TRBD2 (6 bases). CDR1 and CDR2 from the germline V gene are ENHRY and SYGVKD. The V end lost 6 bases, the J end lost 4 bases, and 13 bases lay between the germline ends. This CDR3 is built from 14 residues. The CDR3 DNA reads TGTGCCATCAGGCCGGGAGAAGGGTACAATGAGCAGTTCTTC. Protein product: CAIRPGEGYNEQFF.

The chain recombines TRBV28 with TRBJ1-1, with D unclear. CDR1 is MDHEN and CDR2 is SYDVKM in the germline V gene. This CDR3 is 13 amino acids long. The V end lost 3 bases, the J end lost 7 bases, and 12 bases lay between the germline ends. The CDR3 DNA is TGTGCCAGCAGTTTTGGAAGAGCAGTTGAAGCTTTCTTT. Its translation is CASSFGRAVEAFF.

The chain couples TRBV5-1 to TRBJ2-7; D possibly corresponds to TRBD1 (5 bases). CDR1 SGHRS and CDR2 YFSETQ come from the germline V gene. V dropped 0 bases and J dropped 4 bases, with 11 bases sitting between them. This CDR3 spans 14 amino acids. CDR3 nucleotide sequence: TGCGCCAGCAGCTTGGTTGACAGTCTATACGAGCAGTACTTC. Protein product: CASSLVDSLYEQYF.